This T cell receptor beta chain was retrieved from a study of blood T cell repertoires in COVID-19. Across the whole study: Researchers got acute and convalescent COVID-19 samples from the United States, Italy and Spain. Sources were T cells, B-cell-depleted T cells, or PBMCs; the material itself was cDNA or gDNA.

This CDR3 is built from 15 residues. CDR1 is LGHDT and CDR2 is YNNKEL in the germline V gene (reference sequence). Deletions cut 5 bases from V and 6 bases from J, with 17 bases between. As originally analysed: Reference gene primer amplification in the assay estimated nucleated cell counts. Libraries were prepared by immunoSEQ multiplex PCR; TCRdb keeps only in-frame clonotypes and omits some of them. For V, J and clone size, that table is used; D and trimming come from the DNA. This sample has 140,000 to 150,000 clones, with around three quarters found just once. The sequencing sample was made of peripheral blood. The V call is TRBV3-1 (or the pseudogene TRBV3-2), the J call TRBJ2-1; tentative D call: TRBD2 (7 bases). This TCR derives from a man aged 50-59 years with acute or convalescent COVID-19. The CDR3 sequence: CASSSTDAGANEQFF. The CDR3, as DNA: TGTGCCAGCAGCTCCACCGATGCGGGGGCCAATGAGCAGTTCTTC.